A selection of T cell receptor beta chains follows, all from one sample in a study of T-cell memory formation after mild COVID-19. TCRdb processed the 5' RACE reads anew with MiXCR; each CDR3 protein has one entry. Of approximately 450,000 distinct CDR3 sequences listed, roughly 18% are singletons. What was sequenced was PBMCs or a T cell subset sorted from them (not recorded which). The receptors come from an adult woman who had mild COVID-19 (a few samples of this study predate the infection). Cell type and time point are not known. Both conserved end residues are part of each CDR3.

>17|TRBV29-1
CSVEDNGGGVSTDTQYF
>15|TRBV10-3
CAISDRLAGGYEQYF
>16|TRBV20-1
CSAGIRDTRQIQPQHF
>14|TRBV5-1
CASTPLGQEETQYF
>15|TRBV7-6
CASSFLASNTGELFF
>13|TRBV4-3
CASSQERVSEAFF
>16|TRBV29-1
CSTRGNTDRGNTEAFF
>16|TRBV20-1
CSAQHAGTTSTDTQYF
>12|TRBV29-1
CSVGVRGGGYTF
>15|TRBV29-1
CSVVDPGTGQTEAFF
>19|TRBV5-1
CASSLGVQGLAGETYEQYF
>16|TRBV7-2
CASSLRGPFPNTEAFF
>13|TRBV6-5
CASHEARVTEAFF
>14|TRBV7-9
CASSLVLAGEKQFF
>14|TRBV6-2/TRBV6-3
CASSYTTDQETQYF
>11|TRBV3-1
CASSQGHGYTF
>13|TRBV20-1
CSGEDSGTDTQYF
>15|TRBV6-5
CASRRQRFVNSPLHF
>13|TRBV6-2/TRBV6-3
CASSYGPSPKQYF
>19|TRBV20-1
CSAREGLAGTLRYTDTQYF
>13|TRBV20-1
CSARGLAGAEQYF
>12|TRBV24-1
CATSGQGETQYF
>13|TRBV6-2/TRBV6-3
CASKPTWDGEQYF
>15|TRBV4-2
CASSQMRDAFYEQYF
>14|TRBV2
CASRERSSYNEQFF
>19|TRBV3-1
CASSHRRTSGTVVPDTQYF
>13|TRBV19
CASSIDQGGEQFF
>15|TRBV2
CASRGRGQGGYGYTF
>14|TRBV7-6
CASSRDSLNEKLFF
>18|TRBV20-1
CSARDVPRLASPPDTQYF
>15|TRBV12-3/TRBV12-4
CASSSRGSPGNTIYF
>12|TRBV6-2/TRBV6-3
CASRDSGGEQYF
>14|TRBV5-8
CASSAGQGAGELFF
>13|TRBV6-5
CASRRDGGETQYF
>12|TRBV30
CAWSVSRQGKFF
>15|TRBV18
CASSPEVRSSYEQYF
>16|TRBV2
CASSRSGGASYNEQFF
>14|TRBV19
CASSMLGTNYGYTF
>15|TRBV7-6
CASSPRQGPNEKLFF
>19|TRBV12-3/TRBV12-4
CASSSPASYTVRATDTQYF
>15|TRBV4-1
CASRRTTSPSGTQYF
>17|TRBV9
CASSVALETGVTGELFF
>13|TRBV6-2/TRBV6-3
CASSSRNNQPQHF
>14|TRBV3-1
CASSQGQGGRLEYF
>13|TRBV4-1
CASSHQGGGELFF
>14|TRBV5-6
CASSPGQGVNEQYF
>11|TRBV7-9
CASTGDFGYTF
>13|TRBV18
CASSQGSEDTQYF
>16|TRBV7-9
CASSSPEDQGQDGYTF
>15|TRBV20-1
CSAREGILLNQPQHF
>14|TRBV19
CASSWTSGNYEQYF
>13|TRBV24-1
CATSENRDTEAFF
>16|TRBV29-1
CSVEDGTGDYTDTQYF
>13|TRBV25-1
CASIRGSIYEQYF